This entry lists 24 T cell receptor beta chains sequenced from one sample in a study of T cells after yellow fever vaccination. TCRdb re-analysed the 5' RACE reads in MiXCR, keeping a single row per CDR3 protein. The table records approximately 510,000 distinct CDR3 sequences, around a fifth of them present only once. Sequences were derived from PBMCs, sampled approximately 20 days after the first yellow fever vaccination. The receptors derive from a young man who received the YFV17D yellow fever vaccine.

In this sample, this clonotype turned up a few times. The chain employs TRBV7-6 and TRBJ2-7; no definite D call. The CDR3 extends over 14 amino acids. The V and J ends lost 1 base and 1 base respectively, with 8 bases between them. The germline gives CDR1 SGHVS, CDR2 FNYEAQ. The CDR3 protein is CASSLGEASYEQYF. Written as DNA, the CDR3 is TGTGCCAGCAGCTTAGGTGAGGCGTCCTACGAGCAGTACTTC.

The J gene is TRBJ1-5, the V gene TRBV12-3 or TRBV12-4; TRBD1 is a possible D gene (5 bases). The CDR3 consists of 15 residues. V dropped 6 bases and J dropped 6 bases, with 18 bases sitting between them. The DNA of the CDR3 is TGTGCCAGCAGCTCATCCTACGGGGCATCTCAGCCCCAGCATTTT. This sequence encodes CASSSSYGASQPQHF.

The V and J genes are TRBV20-1 and TRBJ1-2; 10 bases agree with TRBD1. V was pared by 6 bases and J by 8 bases, with 6 bases of the junction left unmatched. This CDR3 is built from 12 residues. Germline V gives CDR1 DFQATT, CDR2 SNEGSKA (reference sequence). In DNA, the CDR3 is TGCAGTGCAAAGACAGGGGGCCGGGGCTACACCTTC. It is translated as CSAKTGGRGYTF.

This clonotype was counted only a few times. The chain is built from TRBV6-6 and TRBJ1-5; no firm D call. The CDR3 consists of 11 residues. Germline assignment: CDR1 MNHNY and CDR2 SVGAGI (reference sequence). V lost 6 bases and J lost 10, with 10 bases in between. In nucleotides, the CDR3 is TGTGCCAGCAGCATTGGGCCACCCCAGCATTTT. This codes for CASSIGPPQHF.

The chain employs TRBV6-1 and TRBJ1-5; the match to TRBD1 covers 9 bases. The CDR3 length is 14 residues. In germline, CDR1 is MNHNS, CDR2 SASEGT. Germline trimming cut 6 bases from V and 6 bases from J; bases unmatched to any gene: 6. CDR3 bases: TGTGCCAGCAGCTGGGACAGGGCGACTCAGCCCCAGCATTTT. Protein product: CASSWDRATQPQHF.

This clonotype occurred a few times. V is TRBV9 and J is TRBJ1-1; weak D call: TRBD1 (6 bases). Looked up from germline, CDR1 is SGDLS and CDR2 is YYNGEE. Deletions cut 0 bases from V and 10 bases from J, with 13 bases between. The CDR3 runs 13 residues. CDR3 DNA: TGTGCCAGCAGCGTAGTAGAATCAGGGGCAGCTTTCTTT. This sequence encodes CASSVVESGAAFF.

The CDR3 is CASSSGANSYEQYF. CDR3 DNA sequence: TGTGCCAGCAGTTCTGGTGCCAACTCCTACGAGCAGTACTTC. The rearrangement links TRBV12-3 or TRBV12-4 to TRBJ2-7, with D hard to call. The ends were cut back, 4 bases at V and 0 bases at J, with 10 bases in the middle. The CDR3 length is 14 residues.

This clonotype was seen many times. The chain is built from TRBV15 and TRBJ2-5, with D perhaps assigned TRBD1 or TRBD2 (6 bases each). Germline lookup yields CDR1 LNHNV and CDR2 YYDKDF (reference sequence). The CDR3 covers 13 residues. V lost 3 bases and J 5 bases, leaving 10 bases between the germline ends. Here the CDR3 reads CATSSLGGETQYF. CDR3 coding DNA: TGTGCCACCAGCAGTTTAGGGGGGGAGACCCAGTACTTC.

The V gene is TRBV7-9, the J gene TRBJ2-2, with 8 bases aligning to TRBD1. After removal of 5 bases from V and 6 bases from J, the junction contained 5 bases not matched to a gene. CDR3 length: 14 amino acids. Germline V gene data show CDR1 as SEHNR and CDR2 as FQNEAQ (reference sequence). The CDR3 reads CASSPTGVAGELFF. The CDR3 nucleotides read TGTGCCAGCAGCCCGACAGGGGTCGCCGGGGAGCTGTTTTTT.

This clonotype has just a few counts. DNA for the CDR3: TGTGCCAGCAGTTACTCAGTTACCAGCTCCTATAATTCACCCCTCCACTTT. It codes for CASSYSVTSSYNSPLHF. The gene calls are TRBV6-5 and TRBJ1-6, with D uncertain. The CDR3 loop spans 17 amino acids. Germline lookup yields CDR1 MNHEY and CDR2 SVGAGI. Deletions cut 0 bases from V and 0 bases from J, with 9 bases between.

The chain is built from TRBV6-5 and TRBJ1-2; D perhaps matches TRBD1 (5 bases). Germline CDR1 is MNHEY and CDR2 is SVGAGI. CDR3 length: 16 amino acids. V was pared by 1 base and J by 8 bases, with 20 bases between. In DNA form, the CDR3 reads TGTGCCAGCAGTTACTTGGACGCTAGGGGATCGGAAGGCTACACCTTC. This codes for CASSYLDARGSEGYTF.

The chain carries TRBV3-1 and TRBJ2-7, with D possibly being TRBD2 (6 bases). The germline gives CDR1 LGHDT, CDR2 YNNKEL (reference sequence). V was trimmed by 3 bases and J by 2 bases, leaving 14 bases between them. CDR3 length equals 15 residues. The CDR3 is CASSHRLVGTYEQYF. CDR3 sequence (DNA): TGTGCCAGCAGCCACCGACTAGTTGGAACCTACGAGCAGTACTTC.

V and J are TRBV27 and TRBJ2-7; possible D gene TRBD2, 5 bases. With 3 bases removed from V and 1 base from J, the gap between germline ends came to 7 bases. Per germline, CDR1 MNHEY and CDR2 SMNVEV (reference sequence). CDR3 length: 13 amino acids. The CDR3 nucleotides read TGTGCCAGCAGTTTTCGGGGATCCTACGAGCAGTACTTC. Protein sequence: CASSFRGSYEQYF.

The genes are TRBV29-1 and TRBJ1-4; TRBD1 might be the D (5 bases). With 1 base removed from V and 2 bases from J, the gap between germline ends came to 14 bases. CDR3 size: 16 residues. Germline loops: CDR1 SQVTM, CDR2 ANQGSEA. The CDR3 DNA is TGCAGCGTTGAAGTAAAAGGGGCGTTGACTAATGAAAAACTGTTTTTT. Residues: CSVEVKGALTNEKLFF.

The gene calls are TRBV29-1 and TRBJ2-7; perhaps TRBD1 as D (6 bases). Trimming shortened V by 0 bases and J by 7 bases, and 19 bases separated the two germline ends. The CDR3 is made up of 15 amino acids. CDR1 and CDR2 (germline): SQVTM, ANQGSEA. The CDR3 DNA sequence: TGCAGCGTTGAAGATCTGACAGGCGGAACCTGGGAGCAGTACTTC. Translation gives CSVEDLTGGTWEQYF.

V usage is TRBV3-1 and J usage is TRBJ2-6, with 9 bases identical to TRBD1. V trimming: 5 bases; J trimming: 3 bases; junction bases outside the gene matches: 8. CDR3 size: 17 residues. The germline CDR1 and CDR2 sequences are LGHDT and YNNKEL (reference sequence). CDR3 loop: CASSSRTGEGGANVLTF. The DNA of the CDR3 is TGTGCCAGCAGCTCCCGGACAGGGGAGGGTGGGGCCAACGTCCTGACTTTC. Drawing the rest from reference TRBV3-1 and TRBJ2-6, the complete variable domain is DTAVSQTPKYLVTQMGNDKSIKCEQNLGHDTMYWYKQDSKKFLKIMFSYNNKELIINETVPNRFSPKSPDKAHLNLHINSLELGDSAVYFCASSSRTGEGGANVLTFGAGSRLTVL.

The J gene is TRBJ1-5, the V gene TRBV7-8, with D unclear. Trimming cost V 3 bases and J 5 bases, with 8 bases left between them. The CDR3 loop spans 13 amino acids. Germline CDR1 and CDR2: SGHVS and FQNEAQ. The CDR3 region is CASSLAQDQPQHF. CDR3 sequence (DNA): TGTGCCAGCAGCTTGGCACAAGATCAGCCCCAGCATTTT. Drawing the rest from reference TRBV7-8 and TRBJ1-5, the complete variable domain is GAGVSQSPRYKVAKRGQDVALRCDPISGHVSLFWYQQALGQGPEFLTYFQNEAQLDKSGLPSDRFFAERPEGSVSTLKIQRTQQEDSAVYLCASSLAQDQPQHFGDGTRLSIL.

The V and J genes are TRBV5-1 and TRBJ2-2, with 9 bases identical to TRBD2. The CDR3 is 19 residues long. Trimming took 5 bases from V and 4 from J; bases not matched to a gene: 18. Germline assignment: CDR1 SGHRS and CDR2 YFSETQ. CDR3 sequence reads: CASRTVVLAGHRPTGELFF. CDR3 DNA: TGCGCCAGCAGAACCGTCGTGCTAGCGGGACACAGGCCCACCGGGGAGCTGTTTTTT. The whole variable domain, remainder taken from reference TRBV5-1 and TRBJ2-2, is KAGVTQTPRYLIKTRGQQVTLSCSPISGHRSVSWYQQTPGQGLQFLFEYFSETQRNKGNFPGRFSGRQFSNSRSEMNVSTLELGDSALYLCASRTVVLAGHRPTGELFFGEGSRLTVL.

DNA for the CDR3: TGTGCCAGCGGATTGGGCCAGGCCAATCAGCCCCAGCATTTT. Translating it yields CASGLGQANQPQHF. The chain is built from TRBV2 and TRBJ1-5; D gene ambiguous. The germline CDR1 and CDR2 sequences are SNHLY and FYNNEI. Trimming took off 8 bases at V and 3 bases at J, with 14 bases between the two ends. There are 14 residues in the CDR3. The whole variable domain, filled in from reference TRBV2 and TRBJ1-5, reads EPEVTQTPSHQVTQMGQEVILRCVPISNHLYFYWYRQILGQKVEFLVSFYNNEISEKSEIFDDQFSVERPDGSNFTLKIRSTKLEDSAMYFCASGLGQANQPQHFGDGTRLSIL.

This rearrangement joins TRBV20-1 to TRBJ2-4; 9 bases line up with TRBD1. V gave up 3 bases and J gave up 6 bases; unmatched junction bases: 6. The CDR3 spans 14 residues. Germline values: CDR1 DFQATT, CDR2 SNEGSKA (reference sequence). CDR3 region: CSARDSGQGNIQYF. CDR3 nucleotide sequence: TGCAGTGCTAGGGACTCGGGACAGGGAAACATTCAGTACTTC.

This clonotype was seen a handful of times. The chain couples TRBV6-2 or TRBV6-3 to TRBJ1-5, with 9 nucleotides matching TRBD1. The CDR3 is 16 amino acids. The germline V gene has CDR1 MNHEY and CDR2 SVGEGT. The J segment lost 0 bases and the V segment lost 4 bases, leaving 4 bases of the junction unmatched. The DNA for the CDR3 is TGTGCCAGCAGTTCCTTGGACAGGGGTAGCAATCAGCCCCAGCATTTT. This gives the protein CASSSLDRGSNQPQHF.

The chain links TRBV4-1 to TRBJ2-2, with 8 bases lining up with TRBD1. V trimming: 2 bases; J trimming: 6 bases; junction bases outside the gene matches: 11. Germline CDR1 reads MGHRA; CDR2 reads YSYEKL. This CDR3 spans 17 amino acids. DNA for the CDR3: TGCGCCAGCAGCCAACGGCCGGGACAGGCCTTTCCCGGGGAGCTGTTTTTT. It encodes CASSQRPGQAFPGELFF.

The V and J genes are TRBV7-2 and TRBJ2-7, with 8 bases identical to TRBD2. CDR3 length: 16 residues. The J segment lost 0 bases and the V segment lost 4 bases, leaving 8 bases of the junction unmatched. Germline loops: CDR1 SGHTA, CDR2 FQGNSA. CDR3 sequence reads: CASSWKVGTSSYEQYF. In nucleotides, the CDR3 is TGTGCCAGCAGCTGGAAAGTCGGGACTAGCTCCTACGAGCAGTACTTC.

V and J are TRBV5-1 and TRBJ1-1; D remains ambiguous. The CDR3 covers 15 residues. Trimming left V 2 bases short and J 0 bases short, with 11 bases between. Germline values: CDR1 SGHRS, CDR2 YFSETQ. CDR3 DNA: TGCGCCAGCAGCTTAGAGGAATCCTTGAACACTGAAGCTTTCTTT. Its translation is CASSLEESLNTEAFF. Combining the CDR3 with reference TRBV5-1 and TRBJ1-1 gives the whole variable domain KAGVTQTPRYLIKTRGQQVTLSCSPISGHRSVSWYQQTPGQGLQFLFEYFSETQRNKGNFPGRFSGRQFSNSRSEMNVSTLELGDSALYLCASSLEESLNTEAFFGQGTRLTVV.